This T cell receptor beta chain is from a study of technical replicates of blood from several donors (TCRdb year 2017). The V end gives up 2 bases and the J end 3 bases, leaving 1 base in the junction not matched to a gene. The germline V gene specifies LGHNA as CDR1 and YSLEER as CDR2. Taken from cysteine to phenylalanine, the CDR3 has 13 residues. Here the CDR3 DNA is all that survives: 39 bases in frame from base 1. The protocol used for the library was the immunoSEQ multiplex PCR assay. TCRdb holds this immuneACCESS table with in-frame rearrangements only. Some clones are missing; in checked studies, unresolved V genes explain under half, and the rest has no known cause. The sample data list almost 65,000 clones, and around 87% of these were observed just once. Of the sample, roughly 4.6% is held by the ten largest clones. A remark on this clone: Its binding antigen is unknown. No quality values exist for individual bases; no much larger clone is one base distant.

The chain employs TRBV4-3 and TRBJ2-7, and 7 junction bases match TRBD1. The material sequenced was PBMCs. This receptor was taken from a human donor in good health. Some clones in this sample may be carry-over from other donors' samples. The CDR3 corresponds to CASSQRTGYEQYF. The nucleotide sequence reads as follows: TGCGCCAGCAGCCAACGGACAGGCTACGAGCAGTACTTC.